One and the same sample provided the 24 T cell receptor beta chains below, sequenced in a study of cytomegalovirus exposure and HLA in healthy donors. PCR involved 60 Vbeta and 13 Jbeta primers. TCRdb's table, derived via immunoSEQ multiplex PCR, lists solely in-frame clones and lacks some. The table records around 190,000 clones, 70% to 85% of them present only once. Sequenced: PBMCs. These receptor sequences come from a woman aged 40 to 50 in good health and CMV-seronegative.

The chain joins TRBV7-9 to TRBJ2-1; 11 bases fit TRBD1. J gave up 8 bases and V 3 bases, and 6 bases lay outside the gene matches. Germline V gene sequence: CDR1 SEHNR, CDR2 FQNEAQ (reference sequence). This CDR3 region has 15 residues. This CDR3 reads CASSFPGQGVDEQFF. For the CDR3, the DNA is TGTGCCAGCAGCTTCCCGGGACAGGGGGTAGATGAGCAGTTCTTC.

This clone was detected only once. V gene TRBV10-2 combines with J gene TRBJ1-6; weak D call: TRBD1 (6 bases). CDR1 and CDR2 (germline): WSHSY, SAAADI. V dropped 6 bases and J dropped 8 bases, with 11 bases sitting between them. CDR3 length: 13 residues. The CDR3 DNA is TGCGCCAGCAGACAGGGAGGGGATTCACCCCTCCACTTT. Translated: CASRQGGDSPLHF.

The J gene is TRBJ2-5, the V gene TRBV30; 8 bases line up with TRBD2. Losses at the gene ends were 8 bases for V and 1 base for J; bases not matched to a gene: 9. Germline lookup yields CDR1 GTSNPN and CDR2 SVGIG (reference sequence). CDR3 length: 14 residues. The CDR3 sequence is CALDAGGLQETQYF. The CDR3 region has the DNA TGTGCCCTCGACGCGGGGGGCCTCCAAGAGACCCAGTACTTC.

The chain carries TRBV18 and TRBJ2-5; D unresolved. Germline CDR1 and CDR2: KGHSH and LQKENI. Trimming removed 3 bases at V and 4 bases at J, with 6 bases between. CDR3 length equals 12 residues. CDR3 bases: TGTGCCAGCTCACCCAAGCGAGAGACCCAGTACTTC. Protein: CASSPKRETQYF.

V gene TRBV5-4 combines with J gene TRBJ2-1; D not resolved. The ends were cut back, 4 bases at V and 6 bases at J, with 11 bases in the middle. CDR1 is SGHNT and CDR2 is YYREEE in the germline V gene (reference sequence). The length of the CDR3 is 13 residues. The CDR3 coding sequence is TGTGCCAGCAGCCGAAGTGAGATCAATGAGCAGTTCTTC. This gives the protein CASSRSEINEQFF.

The gene calls are TRBV28 and TRBJ1-5; TRBD1 agrees at 7 bases. With 4 bases clipped from V and 4 bases from J, the junction kept 7 bases outside the gene matches. Germline values: CDR1 MDHEN, CDR2 SYDVKM. The CDR3 is 15 amino acids. The CDR3 sequence is CASSWQGGGNQPQHF. The CDR3, as DNA: TGTGCCAGCAGTTGGCAAGGGGGCGGAAATCAGCCCCAGCATTTT.

The chain couples TRBV7-5 to TRBJ1-1; no check of the table's D call, TRBD1, against the DNA was made. TRBV7-5 is marked as a pseudogene. The CDR3 is 17 residues long. The CDR3: CARSLYLWGDRVTEAFF. In nucleotides, the CDR3 is TGTGCCAGAAGCTTATATCTCTGGGGGGACAGGGTCACTGAAGCTTTCTTT.

The chain links TRBV28 to TRBJ1-5; D gene unclear. The CDR3 is 13 residues long. Germline CDR1 reads MDHEN; CDR2 reads SYDVKM. Between the trimmed V and J ends, which lost 4 bases and 4 bases, there was a span of 8 bases. Here the CDR3 reads CASSSVYNQPQHF. In DNA, the CDR3 is TGTGCCAGCAGTTCAGTGTATAATCAGCCCCAGCATTTT. The full variable domain, completed using reference TRBV28 and TRBJ1-5, is DVKVTQSSRYLVKRTGEKVFLECVQDMDHENMFWYRQDPGLGLRLIYFSYDVKMKEKGDIPEGYSVSREKKERFSLILESASTNQTSMYLCASSSVYNQPQHFGDGTRLSIL.

The chain recombines TRBV5-1 with TRBJ2-5; no reliable D call. The DNA end favors TRBJ2-7, so the J call may be wrong. The germline V gene encodes CDR1 SGHRS and CDR2 YFSETQ. There are 14 residues in the CDR3. This CDR3 is CASSFMAGTYEQYF. DNA of the CDR3: TGCGCCAGCAGCTTTATGGCAGGAACCTACGAGCAGTACTTC.

The sample holds a few counts of this clone. This chain links TRBV11-3 with TRBJ2-5, with TRBD2 matching over 10 bases. Germline V gene lookup returns CDR1 SGHNT and CDR2 YENEEA. Germline trimming cut 1 base from V and 5 bases from J; bases unmatched to any gene: 7. The CDR3 runs 16 residues. The CDR3 nucleotides read TGTGCCAGCAGCTTAGGAGCGGGGGGGCTGGCTGAGACCCAGTACTTC. Protein product: CASSLGAGGLAETQYF.

This chain links TRBV28 with TRBJ2-7; 7 bases fit TRBD1. Trimming at V came to 5 bases and at J to 4 bases, leaving 8 bases not matched to a gene. CDR1 is MDHEN and CDR2 is SYDVKM in the germline V gene. The CDR3 has 14 residues. The CDR3 coding sequence is TGTGCCAGCAGTCCGAGGCCCAGGGGGTACGAGCAGTACTTC. This encodes CASSPRPRGYEQYF.

This clone was seen a single time. The chain links TRBV28 to TRBJ1-1; 7 bases agree with TRBD1. CDR1 and CDR2 from the germline V gene are MDHEN and SYDVKM. The CDR3 has 14 amino acids. V shed 5 bases and J 7 bases; nucleotides not matched to a gene: 10. The CDR3 here is CASSPGGGLGEAFF. CDR3 DNA: TGTGCCAGCAGTCCTGGAGGGGGCTTAGGTGAAGCTTTCTTT. Together with reference TRBV28 and TRBJ1-1, the CDR3 gives the full variable domain: DVKVTQSSRYLVKRTGEKVFLECVQDMDHENMFWYRQDPGLGLRLIYFSYDVKMKEKGDIPEGYSVSREKKERFSLILESASTNQTSMYLCASSPGGGLGEAFFGQGTRLTVV.

The V gene is TRBV9, the J gene TRBJ2-5, with 7 bases that match TRBD2. Germline V lookup: CDR1 SGDLS, CDR2 YYNGEE. The CDR3 consists of 17 residues. The ends lost 0 bases at V and 5 bases at J; junction bases unmatched: 13. The CDR3 bases are TGTGCCAGCAGCGTAGAGGCGGCGGGAGCTGGGAGGGAGACCCAGTACTTC. This gives the protein CASSVEAAGAGRETQYF.

The chain carries TRBV9 and TRBJ2-3, with 12 positions matching TRBD2. After removal of 0 bases from V and 5 bases from J, the junction contained 10 bases not matched to a gene. CDR1 and CDR2 (germline): SGDLS, YYNGEE. The CDR3 runs to 18 residues. The CDR3 DNA reads TGTGCCAGCAGCGTAGAGGCTAGCGGGAGGGCCTGGCTAGATACGCAGTATTTT. Encoded protein: CASSVEASGRAWLDTQYF.

The rearrangement joins TRBV25-1 to TRBJ1-2; D might be TRBD1 (6 bases). CDR1 and CDR2 (germline): MGHDK, SYGVNS. The germline V and J ends were trimmed by 3 bases and 7 bases, with 18 bases remaining between them. The CDR3 is 15 amino acids. CDR3 sequence (DNA): TGTGCCAGCAGTGATACGTACGAAAGGGGGTTTGGCTACACCTTC. Protein product: CASSDTYERGFGYTF.

In nucleotides, the CDR3 is TGTGCCAGCAGTTCGTGGGGGACTAGTTACGAGCAGTACTTC. It codes for CASSSWGTSYEQYF. The chain is built from TRBV27 and TRBJ2-7; 8 bases match TRBD2. Per germline, CDR1 MNHEY and CDR2 SMNVEV (reference sequence). The J segment lost 4 bases and the V segment lost 4 bases, leaving 6 bases of the junction unmatched. The CDR3 covers 14 residues.

The chain combines TRBV5-4 with TRBJ2-7, with 7 bases aligning to TRBD2. The V segment lost 4 bases and the J segment 0 bases; nucleotides outside the gene matches: 10. From germline, CDR1 is SGHNT and CDR2 YYREEE (reference sequence). This CDR3 region has 16 residues. This chain's CDR3 is CASSAPGGGHSYEQYF. In DNA form, the CDR3 reads TGTGCCAGCAGCGCCCCCGGGGGAGGGCACTCCTACGAGCAGTACTTC.

This clone came up once. The chain joins TRBV7-9 to TRBJ1-2, with 10 bases aligning to TRBD1. The CDR3 spans 13 residues. The J segment lost 11 bases and the V segment lost 8 bases, leaving 11 bases of the junction unmatched. CDR1 and CDR2 (germline): SEHNR, FQNEAQ (reference sequence). CDR3 loop: CASPTGTGVEYTF. The CDR3 bases are TGTGCCAGCCCCACAGGGACAGGGGTTGAGTACACCTTC.

The chain carries TRBV2 and TRBJ2-7, with D possibly TRBD1 on 6 matching bases. The CDR3 has 14 residues. V was pared by 10 bases and J by 0 bases, with 16 bases between. Germline V gives CDR1 SNHLY, CDR2 FYNNEI. In DNA, the CDR3 is TGTGCCAACAAAGGGACACCTAACTCCTACGAGCAGTACTTC. The encoded protein is CANKGTPNSYEQYF.

This sequence joins TRBV4-1 and TRBJ2-7, with unresolved D. The CDR3 has 12 residues. From germline, CDR1 is MGHRA and CDR2 YSYEKL. Trimming removed 0 bases at V and 3 bases at J, with 3 bases between. DNA of the CDR3: TGCGCCAGCAGCCAAGAACTCTACGAGCAGTACTTC. Its protein product is CASSQELYEQYF.

The V gene is TRBV6-5, the J gene TRBJ2-5; tentatively, D is TRBD2 (6 bases). V was trimmed by 8 bases and J by 0 bases, leaving 13 bases between them. CDR1 is MNHEY and CDR2 is SVGAGI in the germline V gene. The CDR3 is 14 residues long. This CDR3 reads CASSSAGNQETQYF. CDR3 nucleotide sequence: TGTGCCAGCTCTAGCGCGGGAAACCAAGAGACCCAGTACTTC.

The V and J genes are TRBV5-1 and TRBJ1-6; D is possibly TRBD1 (5 bases). The CDR3 runs 14 residues. Germline loops: CDR1 SGHRS, CDR2 YFSETQ. V lost 4 bases and J lost 6, with 11 bases in between. Here the CDR3 DNA reads TGCGCCAGCAGCCCGGGACTGACTAATTCACCCCTCCACTTT. Amino acid sequence: CASSPGLTNSPLHF.

The J gene is TRBJ1-4, the V gene TRBV4-1; the D is unclear. The CDR3 is made up of 17 amino acids. Trimming shortened V by 4 bases and J by 0 bases, and 15 bases separated the two germline ends. Germline CDR1 MGHRA, CDR2 YSYEKL. In DNA, the CDR3 is TGCGCCAGCAGCCTTGTCCAAGGAGTTGCAACTAATGAAAAACTGTTTTTT. This gives the protein CASSLVQGVATNEKLFF.

This clone occurred a few times. J is TRBJ1-5 and V is TRBV6-6; 8 positions agree with TRBD1. Per the germline V gene, CDR1 is MNHNY and CDR2 is SVGAGI (reference sequence). The CDR3 spans 15 residues. J gave up 0 bases and V 8 bases, and 6 bases lay outside the gene matches. The CDR3 bases are TGTGCCAGCCACATGACAGGGGTTAGCAATCAGCCCCAGCATTTT. Its protein product is CASHMTGVSNQPQHF.